The rows below give T cell receptor beta chains drawn from one sample of a study of cytomegalovirus exposure and HLA in healthy donors. Measured with immunoSEQ multiplex PCR; TCRdb has only the in-frame clones, and not every one. The table has about 100,000 clones, 60% to 75% seen once; the top ten hold about a tenth. Material for sequencing was PBMCs. These receptor sequences come from a man between 40 and 49 years old in good health and CMV-seropositive. CDR3s include the opening cysteine and the closing phenylalanine or tryptophan. A D gene is named only where the DNA matches it firmly. The size field is filled for only some rows; it gives once, few, many or a size class.

j_call d_call clone_size v_call cdr3_nt cdr3_aa
TRBJ2-1 - - TRBV6-1 TGTGCCAGCAGTGGACGGGGGACGAACAATGAGCAGTTCTTC CASSGRGTNNEQFF
TRBJ2-2 - - TRBV9 TGTGCCAGCAGCGCTACTACCATCGTCGGCGGGGAGCTGTTTTTT CASSATTIVGGELFF
TRBJ2-3 TRBD2 - TRBV6-5 TGTGCCAGCATGGCGGGAGGGCAAGATACGCAGTATTTT CASMAGGQDTQYF
TRBJ1-2 TRBD1 - TRBV29-1 TGCAGCGTGGGGGACAGGAAATATTCTAACTATGGCTACACCTTC CSVGDRKYSNYGYTF
TRBJ1-2 - - TRBV7-9 TGTGCCAGCAGCTACGGGGGGGACTATGGCTACACCTTC CASSYGGDYGYTF
TRBJ1-2 TRBD1 - TRBV12-5 TGTGCTAGTGCTGCACAGGGGGCGAGTGGCTACACCTTC CASAAQGASGYTF
TRBJ1-5 - - TRBV6-6 TGTGCCAGCACTGGAAACGACAGGCTCAGCAATCAGCCCCAGCATTTT CASTGNDRLSNQPQHF
TRBJ2-1 TRBD2 - TRBV30 TGTGCCTGGAGTAGCGGGGCGACCCCCAATGAGCAGTTCTTC CAWSSGATPNEQFF
TRBJ1-2 TRBD1 once TRBV2 TGTGCCAGCAGTGAAAGAGGGGGAACAGGGGATGGCTACACCTTC CASSERGGTGDGYTF
TRBJ1-1 TRBD1 - TRBV18 TGTGCCAGCTCACCGCAAATCGGGACAGGGGGCACTGAAGCTTTCTTT CASSPQIGTGGTEAFF
TRBJ2-7 - - TRBV28 TGTGCCAGCGCGGGTCCGGAGGGGTACGAGCAGTACTTC CASAGPEGYEQYF
TRBJ1-2 TRBD1 - TRBV5-4 TGTGCCAGCAGCTTGGAGGACAGGGGGCTTGGCTACACCTTC CASSLEDRGLGYTF
TRBJ2-7 - few TRBV6-1 TGTGCCAGCACCGCAGGGGTCTCCTACGAGCAGTACTTC CASTAGVSYEQYF
TRBJ1-1 - - TRBV13 TGTGCCAGCAGCTTAGGGAAGTGGGGGGGGGATGAAGCTTTCTTT CASSLGKWGGDEAFF
TRBJ2-7 TRBD2 once TRBV7-9 TGTGCCAGCAGCTTAGCGGCGGGAGGACACCACGAGCAGTACTTC CASSLAAGGHHEQYF
TRBJ2-5 - - TRBV27 TGTGCCAGCAGTCAATATCTAGAAGAGACCCAGTACTTC CASSQYLEETQYF
TRBJ2-2 TRBD1 - TRBV7-2 TGTGCCAGCAGCTTCGGACAGGGTTGGACCGGGGAGCTGTTTTTT CASSFGQGWTGELFF
TRBJ2-3 - - TRBV2 TGTGCCAGCAGAAAGGGGTTGCACACAGATACGCAGTATTTT CASRKGLHTDTQYF
TRBJ2-1 - - TRBV2 TGTGCCAGCAGTGAGGGTTTAGGGGTACCCTACAATGAGCAGTTCTTC CASSEGLGVPYNEQFF
TRBJ1-1 - - TRBV25-1 TGTGCCAGCAGTGATCTCAGGGTCACTGAAGCTTTCTTT CASSDLRVTEAFF
TRBJ2-5 TRBD2 - TRBV27 TGTGCCAGCAGTTTATCTCCGGGAGGGCCCTGGGAGACCCAGTACTTC CASSLSPGGPWETQYF
TRBJ1-1 TRBD1 - TRBV4-3 TGCGCCAGCAGCCAAGATGGACAGGGGAACACTGAAGCTTTCTTT CASSQDGQGNTEAFF
TRBJ2-6 - - TRBV29-1 TGCAGCGTCGCTTTGGGACAAGTGCTCTCTGGGGCCAACGTCCTGACTTTC CSVALGQVLSGANVLTF
TRBJ2-4 TRBD2 - TRBV7-9 TGTGCCAGCAGCCAAATTCAGCGGGGACTAAACATTCAGTACTTC CASSQIQRGLNIQYF
TRBJ2-1 TRBD1 once TRBV6-5 TGTGCCAGCAGTTACGGGACAGGGGCCTACAATGAGCAGTTCTTC CASSYGTGAYNEQFF
TRBJ2-1 TRBD2 - TRBV19 TGTGCCAGTAGTATAGCTAATCGGCTAGCGGGAGACGAGCAGTTCTTC CASSIANRLAGDEQFF
TRBJ2-1 TRBD2 - TRBV5-4 TGTGCCAGCAGCTCCCGGGGGGAGGACAATGAGCAGTTCTTC CASSSRGEDNEQFF
TRBJ1-1 - - TRBV2 TGTGCCAGCTATGTTGACCGAGCTTCGGGTGAAGCTTTCTTT CASYVDRASGEAFF
TRBJ1-2 - - TRBV19 TGTGCCAGTAGTATCCAGGACTCTGGCTACACCTTC CASSIQDSGYTF
TRBJ1-2 TRBD1 few TRBV2 TGTGCCAGCAGCTTCGACAGGGGAGACGGCTACACCTTC CASSFDRGDGYTF
TRBJ2-7 - - TRBV5-8 TGTGCCAGCAGAAACAGGGTAGGGTACGAGCAGTACTTC CASRNRVGYEQYF
TRBJ2-1 - few TRBV25-1 TGTGCCAGCAGTGAATTAGACAGCGACAAATCCGAGCAGTTCTTC CASSELDSDKSEQFF